This T cell receptor (beta chain) was retrieved from a study of Ad26.COV2.S vaccination and SARS-CoV-2 variants. Worth noting for this clone: Its cognate antigen is unknown.

Stated treatment: about 20 received Ad26.COV2.S at low or high dose, single or two shots; about five received placebo; per-sample allocation not given. Material that was analyzed had been drawn on day 63 after the first vaccine or placebo injection. V was clipped by 4 bases and J by 1 base, with 10 bases between them. Germline V CDR1 and CDR2: SGHRS, YFSETQ. CDR3 size: 14 residues. Regarding the study as a whole: People who got the vaccine or the placebo had similar non-spike TCR breadth.

Profiling relied on immunoSEQ multiplex PCR, and the TCRdb table lists in-frame clones only, not all of them. The data hold approximately 340,000 clones, with roughly 85% observed a single time. The sequencing here drew on peripheral blood, taken in a trial of Ad26.COV2.S vaccine versus placebo. The chain joins TRBV5-1 to TRBJ2-3, with D uncertain. The receptor's source is a person aged 18-60 years who received the Ad26.COV2.S COVID-19 vaccine or a placebo. The CDR3, as DNA: TGCGCCAGCAGCATAACAAGGGGCACAGATACGCAGTATTTT. Amino acid sequence: CASSITRGTDTQYF.